Listed below are T cell receptor beta chains from one sample, sequenced in a study of cytomegalovirus exposure and HLA in healthy donors. Only in-frame clones appear in the TCRdb table, and some are missing; sequencing was by immunoSEQ multiplex PCR. The sample includes 15,000 to 20,000 clones, approximately 70% of them seen just once. Sequenced: PBMCs. These receptors came from a man between 18 and 29 years old in good health and CMV-seronegative. Each CDR3 is given with its conserved first and last residue. D genes are given only for firm matches. Clone size is not always given. Where it is, it says once, few, many or a class for expanded clones.

>-|-|TRBV9|TRBJ2-6
CASSAPSGANVLTF
TGTGCCAGCAGCGCCCCGAGTGGGGCCAACGTCCTGACTTTC
>few|-|TRBV5-4|TRBJ1-2
CASSLDSYGYTF
TGTGCCAGCAGCTTGGACAGCTATGGCTACACCTTC
>-|-|TRBV30|TRBJ1-5
CAWSVGLGGQPQHF
TGTGCCTGGAGTGTGGGCCTGGGGGGTCAGCCCCAGCATTTT
>-|-|TRBV6-5|TRBJ2-4
CASSYGGAKNIQYF
TGTGCCAGCAGTTACGGAGGAGCCAAAAACATTCAGTACTTC
>few|-|TRBV18|TRBJ2-7
CASSPSVNYEQYF
TGTGCCAGCTCACCCTCAGTCAACTACGAGCAGTACTTC
>-|-|TRBV4-3|TRBJ2-1
CASSQESRGTLYNEQFF
TGCGCCAGCAGCCAAGAGTCTCGGGGGACCCTCTACAATGAGCAGTTCTTC
>-|TRBD2|TRBV6-1|TRBJ2-5
CASSDLLAGLSETQYF
TGTGCCAGCAGTGACCTACTAGCGGGCTTATCCGAGACCCAGTACTTC
>-|TRBD1|TRBV2|TRBJ1-5
CASSYFGQGRQPQHF
TGTGCCAGCAGTTATTTCGGACAGGGTCGACAGCCCCAGCATTTT
>-|TRBD1|TRBV29-1|TRBJ2-7
CSVGPGGYEQYF
TGCAGCGTGGGCCCAGGGGGCTACGAGCAGTACTTC
>-|TRBD1|TRBV25-1|TRBJ1-1
CASSGSPDRITEAFF
TGTGCCAGCAGTGGATCCCCGGACAGGATCACTGAAGCTTTCTTT
>-|TRBD1|TRBV2|TRBJ1-5
CASLQGLGSNQPQHF
TGTGCCAGCCTACAGGGGCTGGGGAGCAATCAGCCCCAGCATTTT
>few|TRBD2|TRBV9|TRBJ2-7
CASSATGTSGSYEQYF
TGTGCCAGCAGCGCTACCGGGACTAGCGGAAGCTACGAGCAGTACTTC
>-|TRBD1|TRBV6-1|TRBJ1-2
CASSETTGGVYGYTF
TGTGCCAGCAGTGAAACCACAGGGGGCGTGTATGGCTACACCTTC
>-|TRBD1|TRBV5-6|TRBJ1-2
CASSLRDRAIRNGYTF
TGTGCCAGCAGCTTGCGGGACAGGGCGATCCGAAATGGCTACACCTTC
>-|-|TRBV7-2|TRBJ1-1
CASSLSPLNTEAFF
TGTGCCAGCAGCTTATCTCCGTTGAACACTGAAGCTTTCTTT
>once|-|TRBV30|TRBJ2-3
CAWRDIPGLNTDTQYF
TGTGCCTGGAGAGACATACCGGGACTCAACACAGATACGCAGTATTTT
>-|-|TRBV29-1|TRBJ2-7
CSVATDSYEQYF
TGCAGCGTTGCAACAGACTCCTACGAGCAGTACTTC
>-|TRBD2|TRBV13|TRBJ2-1
CASSAVIAGFRNEQFF
TGTGCCAGCAGCGCCGTCATAGCGGGATTTAGAAATGAGCAGTTCTTC
>few|TRBD1|TRBV5-1|TRBJ2-1
CASSLMGQGDNEQFF
TGCGCCAGCAGCTTGATGGGACAGGGCGACAATGAGCAGTTCTTC
>-|-|TRBV5-1|TRBJ1-1
CASHSTGRLSTEAFF
TGCGCCAGTCACTCCACGGGGAGGCTAAGCACTGAAGCTTTCTTT
>few|TRBD1|TRBV7-9|TRBJ2-7
CASSPRTGALDEQYF
TGTGCCAGCAGCCCCCGGACAGGGGCCTTAGACGAGCAGTACTTC
>-|-|TRBV30|TRBJ2-7
CAWGRPDREQYF
TGTGCCTGGGGGCGTCCTGACCGAGAGCAGTACTTC
>-|-|TRBV6-5|TRBJ2-7
CASSLERAYEQYF
TGTGCCAGCAGTTTGGAGAGGGCCTACGAGCAGTACTTC
>-|TRBD2|TRBV30|TRBJ2-1
CAGGLEVNEQFF
TGTGCCGGGGGACTAGAAGTCAATGAGCAGTTCTTC
>few|-|TRBV6-6|TRBJ2-1
CASRDSNEQFF
TGTGCCAGCAGGGACAGCAATGAGCAGTTCTTC
>-|TRBD2|TRBV13|TRBJ2-5
CASSSGLAGGHETQYF
TGTGCCAGCAGCTCCGGACTAGCGGGGGGGCACGAGACCCAGTACTTC
>-|TRBD1|TRBV6-5|TRBJ1-6
CASRPGDRGNSPLHF
TGTGCCAGCAGGCCCGGCGACAGGGGCAATTCACCCCTCCACTTT
>-|-|TRBV7-9|TRBJ1-5
CASSLHGGDQPQHF
TGTGCCAGCAGCTTACATGGAGGGGATCAGCCCCAGCATTTT
>-|-|TRBV30|TRBJ2-5
CAWSSGQETQYF
TGTGCCTGGAGTAGCGGCCAAGAGACCCAGTACTTC
>-|TRBD2|TRBV29-1|TRBJ2-1
CSVGLAGSVNEQFF
TGCAGCGTTGGCCTAGCGGGATCTGTCAATGAGCAGTTCTTC
>-|-|TRBV6-5|TRBJ2-7
CASSQAGVEQYF
TGTGCCAGCAGCCAAGCAGGGGTTGAGCAGTACTTC
>-|-|TRBV29-1|TRBJ2-7
CSVGEPIYEQYF
TGCAGCGTTGGGGAGCCTATCTACGAGCAGTACTTC